This T cell receptor beta chain was sequenced for a study of CD8+ T cells in alopecia areata. In each case, RNA was isolated and then reverse transcribed into cDNA as the sequencing template. Clones were read by immunoSEQ multiplex PCR, and TCRdb kept only the in-frame ones, dropping some. The sample lists some 130,000 clones, about half occurring once. Documented treatment: oral pan-JAK inhibitor, 5-10 mg twice daily. Germline CDR1 reads GTSNPN; CDR2 reads SVGIG (reference sequence). V dropped 4 bases and J dropped 6; count of bases not matched to a gene: 6. The CDR3 is 13 residues long. Source: CD4+ T cells sorted from blood, taken at week 4, from a patient treated with tofacitinib. This sequence joins TRBV30 and TRBJ1-2, with 9 bases lining up with TRBD1. The sequence was obtained from a human donor with alopecia areata. CDR3 amino acids: CAWNRDRADGYTF. In DNA, the CDR3 is TGTGCCTGGAACCGGGACAGGGCTGATGGCTACACCTTC.